This T cell receptor beta chain was captured by sequencing in a study of metastatic and nonmetastatic thyroid tumors. Study summary: From malignant and benign thyroid patients, repertoires in blood and in tumor or nodule tissue were compared. General study points: Patients with malignant thyroid tumors reportedly had significantly higher TCR beta diversity than those with benign nodules, in blood and tumor.

Until they underwent thyroid surgery, no patient had received any treatment. CDR3 length equals 15 residues. The germline V and J ends were trimmed by 1 base and 1 base, with 10 bases remaining between them. Germline CDR1 reads SGHAT; CDR2 reads FQNNGV. Original data processing: The authors used CDR3 differences across clinicopathological groups to build a distant-metastasis classifier for papillary thyroid cancer. Using MiXCR, TCRdb re-called clones from the PCR reads. These V and J calls derive from TCRdb rather than the authors' analysis. In the table there are approximately 44,000 clones, roughly 26% of which are singletons. This clone occurred a few times. Its target is not known.

Source material: tumor tissue. This chain joins TRBV11-2 and TRBJ1-1; weak D call: TRBD1 (6 bases). This TCR was recovered from a female donor with papillary thyroid cancer or a benign thyroid nodule (not recorded which). Some clones in this sample may be carry-over from other donors' samples. The CDR3 sequence: CASSLVTGANTEAFF. The DNA for the CDR3 is TGTGCCAGCAGCTTAGTGACAGGAGCGAACACTGAAGCTTTCTTT.